The 11 T cell receptor beta chains presented below share a single source sample, sequenced in a study of T cells in Graves' hyperthyroidism and ophthalmopathy. There were TCR beta CDR3 regions amplified from RNA transcripts. HTBI primers were used for first-round RT-PCR of the TCR CDR3. TCRdb re-called the multiplex PCR reads with MiXCR, one entry per CDR3 protein. The table has roughly 350,000 distinct CDR3 sequences, about 15% seen once. The specimen was blood. These receptors all come from a woman in her thirties with Graves' hyperthyroidism.

At least ten counts were recorded for this clonotype. CDR3 sequence reads: CASSLFGVYEQYF. CDR3 sequence (DNA): TGTGCCAGCAGCCTTTTCGGGGTTTACGAGCAGTACTTC. The J gene is TRBJ2-7, the V gene TRBV3-1, with D possibly TRBD2 on 5 matching bases. Germline V gene data show CDR1 as LGHDT and CDR2 as YNNKEL (reference sequence). V lost 4 bases, J lost 4 bases, and 11 bases lay in between. The CDR3 extends over 13 amino acids.

This clonotype has more than one count but fewer than ten. The chain is built from TRBV6-2 or TRBV6-3 and TRBJ1-5; D perhaps matches TRBD1 (5 bases). The CDR3 totals 16 residues. CDR1 is MNHEY, CDR2 SVGEGT, per germline. The V gene lost 5 bases and the J gene lost 1 base, with 15 bases spanning the gap. In DNA form, the CDR3 reads TGTGCCAGCAGTCCCGCCCCGGGGCAGAGCAATCAGCCCCAGCATTTT. Translated: CASSPAPGQSNQPQHF.

For the CDR3, the DNA is TGTGCCAGCAGCTTGGGCAGGGGACCTAACACTGAAGCTTTCTTT. This gives the protein CASSLGRGPNTEAFF. The chain links TRBV5-6 to TRBJ1-1, with a possible D match to TRBD1 (6 bases). V lost 0 bases and J lost 2, with 11 bases in between. The CDR3 runs 15 residues. CDR1 and CDR2 from the germline V gene are SGHDT and YYEEEE. The entire variable domain, with the rest obtained from reference TRBV5-6 and TRBJ1-1, is as follows: DAGVTQSPTHLIKTRGQQVTLRCSPKSGHDTVSWYQQALGQGPQFIFQYYEEEERQRGNFPDRFSGHQFPNYSSELNVNALLLGDSALYLCASSLGRGPNTEAFFGQGTRLTVV.

This clonotype was counted a single time. This could be a read error, since a much larger clone is one nucleotide away. The chain links TRBV30 to TRBJ2-2; 9 nucleotides align to TRBD1. The CDR3 sequence is 15 residues long. The junction had 9 bases not matched to a gene; V was cut back by 4 bases and J by 6 bases. In germline, CDR1 is GTSNPN, CDR2 SVGIG (reference sequence). Written as DNA, the CDR3 is TGTGCCTGGACCGCCGAGACAGGGGGGGCCGGGGAGCTGTTTTTT. Amino acids: CAWTAETGGAGELFF.

This clonotype was counted at least ten times. The J gene is TRBJ2-3, the V gene TRBV20-1, with TRBD2 identical over 7 bases. CDR1 is DFQATT, CDR2 SNEGSKA, per germline (reference sequence). J was trimmed by 3 bases and V by 8 bases; bases with no gene match: 11. The CDR3 sequence is 14 residues long. CDR3 DNA sequence: TGCAGTTACGCGGGGAGGGAGTGGACAGATACGCAGTATTTT. Translating gives CSYAGREWTDTQYF.

The sample holds a few counts of this clonotype. The DNA of the CDR3 is TGTGCCAGCAGCCGGACTCGAAATCGACGGGGGGGAAATCAGCCCCAGCATTTT. It yields the protein CASSRTRNRRGGNQPQHF. The rearrangement joins TRBV5-8 to TRBJ1-5, with D possibly matching TRBD1 (5 bases). The CDR3 covers 18 residues. Trimming removed 4 bases from V and 4 bases from J, with 24 bases in between. Germline lookup yields CDR1 SGHTS and CDR2 YDEGEE.

The rearrangement joins TRBV7-2 to TRBJ2-1; D is possibly TRBD1 or TRBD2 (5 bases each). This CDR3 is built from 17 residues. In germline, CDR1 is SGHTA, CDR2 FQGNSA. Trimming removed 1 base at V and 7 bases at J, with 20 bases between. Written as DNA, the CDR3 is TGTGCCAGCAGCTTAGTGGTAAGGGGACCCATCAGAAATGAGCAGTTCTTC. The encoded protein is CASSLVVRGPIRNEQFF. The whole variable domain, remainder taken from reference TRBV7-2 and TRBJ2-1, is GAGVSQSPSNKVTEKGKDVELRCDPISGHTALYWYRQSLGQGLEFLIYFQGNSAPDKSGLPSDRFSAERTGGSVSTLTIQRTQQEDSAVYLCASSLVVRGPIRNEQFFGPGTRLTVL.

The sample holds many counts of this clonotype. This chain uses TRBV2 with TRBJ2-7, with D uncertain. The length of the CDR3 is 14 residues. Germline CDR1 and CDR2: SNHLY and FYNNEI. Trimming stripped 3 bases from V and 3 bases from J, with 12 bases between. The DNA of the CDR3 is TGTGCCAGCAGTGAGCTGTCCGGAAACTACGAGCAGTACTTC. This encodes CASSELSGNYEQYF.

CDR3 protein: CASSAAPTSFGTDTQYF. The CDR3 nucleotides are TGTGCCAGCAGCGCCGCCCCGACTAGCTTCGGCACAGATACGCAGTATTTT. The chain couples TRBV9 to TRBJ2-3; TRBD2 aligns across 7 bases. The CDR3 extends over 17 amino acids. Germline V gene lookup returns CDR1 SGDLS and CDR2 YYNGEE. V dropped 3 bases and J dropped 1; count of bases not matched to a gene: 11.

This clonotype came up many times. This sequence joins TRBV9 and TRBJ2-5; possible D gene TRBD1, 6 bases. The CDR3 has 14 amino acids. The V gene lost 3 bases and the J gene lost 5 bases, with 14 bases spanning the gap. Per the germline V gene, CDR1 is SGDLS and CDR2 is YYNGEE. The CDR3 region is CASSASQGGETQYF. The CDR3 bases are TGTGCCAGCAGCGCATCACAGGGTGGTGAGACCCAGTACTTC.

There are many counts of this clonotype. The J gene is TRBJ2-7, the V gene TRBV12-3 or TRBV12-4; D is uncertain. The V end lost 5 bases, the J end lost 2 bases, and 25 bases lay between the germline ends. The CDR3 totals 18 residues. CDR3: CASSRGLIRLAGAYEQYF. The CDR3 DNA is TGTGCCAGCAGTCGAGGCCTAATTCGTCTCGCAGGTGCCTACGAGCAGTACTTC.